One sample yielded the 27 T cell receptor beta chains listed below, sequenced in a study of cytomegalovirus exposure and HLA in healthy donors. Both 60 Vbeta primers and 13 Jbeta primers went into the PCR. Clones were sequenced by immunoSEQ multiplex PCR, and TCRdb holds only the in-frame ones, with some missing. The sample shows 200,000 or so clones, 65% to 85% of them seen only once. The sample was PBMCs. The receptors originated from a man in his fifties in good health and CMV-seronegative.

As DNA, the CDR3 is TGTGCCAGCTCACCACCGTTAGGGGCCCGTCCAGATACGCAGTATTTT. It encodes CASSPPLGARPDTQYF. This rearrangement joins TRBV18 to TRBJ2-3, with a weak D call TRBD1 (5 bases). The CDR3 extends over 16 amino acids. V shed 0 bases and J shed 4 bases, with 14 bases lying between them. Germline CDR1 and CDR2: KGHSH and LQKENI. The full variable domain, with the rest looked up from reference TRBV18 and TRBJ2-3, is NAGVMQNPRHLVRRRGQEARLRCSPMKGHSHVYWYRQLPEEGLKFMVYLQKENIIDESGMPKERFSAEFPKEGPSILRIQQVVRGDSAAYFCASSPPLGARPDTQYFGPGTRLTVL.

The chain recombines TRBV4-2 with TRBJ1-1; D ambiguous. CDR1 is LGHNA and CDR2 is YNFKEQ in the germline V gene. V lost 3 bases to trimming and J lost 3 bases, with 11 bases between them. The CDR3 runs to 14 residues. CDR3: CASSQAYEDTEAFF. CDR3 DNA: TGTGCCAGCAGCCAGGCTTATGAGGACACTGAAGCTTTCTTT.

This chain uses TRBV4-2 with TRBJ1-1; D is uncertain. The V end lost 0 bases, the J end lost 4 bases, and 9 bases lay between the germline ends. Germline V gene sequence: CDR1 LGHNA, CDR2 YNFKEQ. The CDR3 runs 14 residues. The CDR3: CASSQESRATEAFF. CDR3 coding DNA: TGTGCCAGCAGCCAAGAAAGCCGTGCCACTGAAGCTTTCTTT.

The V and J genes are TRBV28 and TRBJ2-5, with TRBD1 matching 8 bases. V shed 9 bases, J shed 5 bases, and the junction held 8 bases outside the gene matches. CDR1 MDHEN and CDR2 SYDVKM come from the germline V gene. The CDR3 runs to 13 residues. The CDR3 protein is CASGLRGPETQYF. CDR3 sequence (DNA): TGTGCCAGTGGGCTCAGGGGGCCGGAGACCCAGTACTTC.

The chain employs TRBV19 and TRBJ1-2, with a weak D call TRBD1 (5 bases). Per the germline V gene, CDR1 is LNHDA and CDR2 is SQIVND (reference sequence). The V and J ends lost 3 bases and 4 bases respectively, with 15 bases between them. The CDR3 is 15 amino acids. The CDR3 nucleotides are TGTGCCAGTAGTATTACTGCGACAGACCCCTATGGCTACACCTTC. This encodes CASSITATDPYGYTF.

The chain recombines TRBV30 with TRBJ2-1, with D perhaps TRBD1 (6 bases). V was shortened by 0 bases and J by 3 bases, with 9 bases between the two germline ends. Germline lookup yields CDR1 GTSNPN and CDR2 SVGIG (reference sequence). This CDR3 region has 14 residues. CDR3 sequence reads: CAWSVLDSYNEQFF. The DNA of the CDR3 is TGTGCCTGGAGTGTACTGGACAGCTACAATGAGCAGTTCTTC.

Regarding this clone: Its ends do not fully match the called genes, so a read error is possible. This chain joins TRBV7-9 and TRBJ1-3, with no clear D. This CDR3 spans 16 amino acids. Germline CDR1 and CDR2: SEHNR and FQNEAQ (reference sequence). The CDR3 DNA follows: TGTTCCAGCAGCTTAGTCCTAACCGGCTCTGGAAACACCATATATTTT. Its protein is CSSSLVLTGSGNTIYF.

In its sample, this clone was seen once. This CDR3 reads CASSEGFGEQYF. In nucleotides, the CDR3 is TGTGCCAGCAGTGAGGGTTTCGGGGAGCAGTACTTC. The chain has TRBV6-5 and TRBJ2-7; D perhaps matches TRBD2 (5 bases). Per the germline V gene, CDR1 is MNHEY and CDR2 is SVGAGI. The CDR3 is 12 amino acids. V was pared by 5 bases and J by 7 bases, with 12 bases between.

This chain joins TRBV7-9 and TRBJ1-3; unclear D gene. The CDR3 loop spans 15 amino acids. Between the trimmed V and J ends, which lost 4 bases and 0 bases, there was a span of 10 bases. CDR1 is SEHNR and CDR2 is FQNEAQ in the germline V gene (reference sequence). The CDR3 loop reads CASSSSEHSGNTIYF. The CDR3 region has the DNA TGTGCCAGCAGCTCATCGGAGCACTCTGGAAACACCATATATTTT.

The CDR3 DNA reads as TGCAGCGTGGGCGGTGGGACAGGGCGACGTTCCTACGAGCAGTACTTC. It specifies CSVGGGTGRRSYEQYF. The chain recombines TRBV29-1 with TRBJ2-5; 9 nucleotides line up with TRBD1. The DNA matches TRBJ2-7 better at its end, which makes the J call doubtful. From germline, CDR1 is SQVTM and CDR2 ANQGSEA. The CDR3 is made up of 16 amino acids.

This chain connects TRBV12-5 to TRBJ1-5; 11 bases are a match to TRBD1. The CDR3 is 16 residues long. Germline-derived CDR1 and CDR2 are LGHNT and FRNRAP. V was pared by 5 bases and J by 7 bases, with 10 bases of the junction left unmatched. The CDR3 loop reads CASGPTGQGAGQPQHF. CDR3 DNA sequence: TGTGCTAGTGGTCCGACCGGACAGGGGGCTGGACAGCCCCAGCATTTT.

Regarding this clone: A read error may produce the germline difference seen at one junction end. CDR3 sequence reads: CASNERPSGEETQYF. CDR3 DNA sequence: TGTGCCAGCAATGAAAGACCTAGCGGGGAAGAGACCCAGTACTTC. The V call is TRBV6-1, the J call TRBJ2-5; 9 bases match TRBD2. CDR3 length: 15 amino acids. Looked up from germline, CDR1 is MNHNS and CDR2 is SASEGT.

The chain recombines TRBV23-1 with TRBJ2-2; 7 bases line up with TRBD2. TRBV23-1 counts as an open reading frame of uncertain function. The CDR3 loop spans 14 amino acids. V shed 5 bases and J 6 bases; nucleotides not matched to a gene: 6. The CDR3: CASSSAGKPGELFF. The CDR3 nucleotides read TGCGCCAGCAGTTCAGCGGGGAAGCCCGGGGAGCTGTTTTTT.

The J gene is TRBJ2-2, the V gene TRBV7-9; TRBD1 might be the D (6 bases). The CDR3 covers 15 residues. The germline gives CDR1 SEHNR, CDR2 FQNEAQ (reference sequence). The V end lost 8 bases, the J end lost 1 base, and 14 bases lay between the germline ends. This chain's CDR3 is CASRPRTVNTGELFF. The CDR3 DNA is TGTGCCAGCCGCCCCAGGACAGTGAACACCGGGGAGCTGTTTTTT.

About this clone: Sequence at one end of the junction differs from germline and may be a read error. The chain uses TRBV7-9 and TRBJ2-7; the match to TRBD1 covers 10 bases. This CDR3 region has 13 residues. CDR1 and CDR2 from the germline V gene are SEHNR and FQNEAQ (reference sequence). The CDR3 DNA reads TGTTCCAGCAGCCGGACAGGGGGCTACGAGCAGTACTTC. It is translated as CSSSRTGGYEQYF.

The table lists this clone with a count of one. This chain uses TRBV7-9 with TRBJ2-1; the D gene is possibly TRBD1 (6 bases). The CDR3 has 14 residues. Germline CDR1 is SEHNR and CDR2 is FQNEAQ (reference sequence). Trimming left V 1 base short and J 9 bases short, with 13 bases between. CDR3 DNA: TGTGCCAGCAGCTTAGGGGGGCCCTTTGGTGAGCAGTTCTTC. Its translation is CASSLGGPFGEQFF.

This clone turned up a few times. The chain has TRBV7-2 and TRBJ2-5; the match to TRBD1 covers 8 bases. Trimming removed 5 bases from V and 9 bases from J; junction bases left unmatched: 11. Germline V gene lookup returns CDR1 SGHTA and CDR2 FQGNSA. The CDR3 sequence is 14 residues long. The CDR3 DNA reads as TGTGCCAGCAGCCCCGACAGGGGTGTGAGGGCCCAGTACTTC. Protein product: CASSPDRGVRAQYF.

This clone was detected once. The chain couples TRBV14 to TRBJ2-1, with D possibly TRBD2 on 6 matching bases. From germline, CDR1 is SGHDN and CDR2 FVKESK. The CDR3 has 12 amino acids. V lost 5 bases to trimming and J lost 7 bases, with 9 bases between them. CDR3 sequence: CASSSGGNEQFF. In DNA, the CDR3 is TGTGCCAGCAGCAGCGGAGGGAATGAGCAGTTCTTC.

This chain connects TRBV6-5 to TRBJ1-5; D might be TRBD1 (6 bases). The V gene lost 6 bases and the J gene lost 3 bases, with 15 bases spanning the gap. The CDR3 has 15 amino acids. CDR1 is MNHEY, CDR2 SVGAGI, per germline. CDR3 loop: CASREHRDTNQPQHF. CDR3 nucleotide sequence: TGTGCCAGCAGGGAACACCGGGACACCAATCAGCCCCAGCATTTT.

The J gene is TRBJ1-1, the V gene TRBV27; weak D call: TRBD1 (6 bases). CDR1 is MNHEY and CDR2 is SMNVEV in the germline V gene (reference sequence). V dropped 3 bases and J dropped 1 base, with 15 bases sitting between them. The CDR3 runs to 16 residues. CDR3 amino acids: CASSLVYIGGNTEAFF. CDR3 sequence (DNA): TGTGCCAGCAGTTTGGTGTATATAGGGGGGAACACTGAAGCTTTCTTT.

CDR3 bases: TGCGCCAGCAGCGCGGACAGGACCTACGAGCAGTACTTC. This translates into CASSADRTYEQYF. V is TRBV4-3 and J is TRBJ2-7; 7 bases match TRBD1. Germline CDR1 is LGHNA and CDR2 is YSLEER. Trimming cost V 5 bases and J 2 bases; bases outside gene matches: 3. The CDR3 contains 13 residues.

V gene TRBV27 combines with J gene TRBJ1-6; TRBD1 aligns across 10 bases. The J segment lost 11 bases and the V segment lost 6 bases, leaving 10 bases of the junction unmatched. This CDR3 has 15 amino acids. Germline V gene lookup returns CDR1 MNHEY and CDR2 SMNVEV (reference sequence). CDR3 bases: TGTGCCAGCAGATCGGAGGGGACAGGGGTACCACCCCTCCACTTT. Translation: CASRSEGTGVPPLHF.

This clone was observed once. V gene TRBV11-2 combines with J gene TRBJ2-1; D gene uncertain. Trimming pared 5 bases from V and 2 bases from J, leaving 13 bases between. This CDR3 comprises 15 residues. Germline CDR1 and CDR2: SGHAT and FQNNGV. CDR3 DNA sequence: TGTGCCAGCAGCCCTCGAGGCAACGCCTACAATGAGCAGTTCTTC. Amino acid sequence: CASSPRGNAYNEQFF.

The rearrangement uses TRBV7-9 and TRBJ1-3; unclear D gene. V was cut by 0 bases and J by 0 bases, with 9 bases left in between. Germline assignment: CDR1 SEHNR and CDR2 FQNEAQ (reference sequence). The CDR3 contains 16 residues. The CDR3 nucleotides read TGTGCCAGCAGCTTAGCTTCGGGTATCTCTGGAAACACCATATATTTT. Its protein product is CASSLASGISGNTIYF.

J is TRBJ1-4 and V is TRBV18; a weak D match, TRBD1 (5 bases). Germline V gene sequence: CDR1 KGHSH, CDR2 LQKENI. Between the trimmed V and J ends, which lost 9 bases and 6 bases, there was a span of 20 bases. The CDR3 sequence is 15 residues long. CDR3 bases: TGTGCCAGTTCCACAGGCATCTTTCGGGATGAAAAACTGTTTTTT. The encoded protein is CASSTGIFRDEKLFF. Based on the CDR3 plus reference TRBV18 and TRBJ1-4, the full variable domain is NAGVMQNPRHLVRRRGQEARLRCSPMKGHSHVYWYRQLPEEGLKFMVYLQKENIIDESGMPKERFSAEFPKEGPSILRIQQVVRGDSAAYFCASSTGIFRDEKLFFGSGTQLSVL.

The chain has TRBV25-1 and TRBJ2-3; D uncertain. V lost 6 bases and J lost 6, with 7 bases in between. Germline V gene sequence: CDR1 MGHDK, CDR2 SYGVNS. The CDR3 consists of 11 residues. CDR3 sequence (DNA): TGTGCCAGCAGAGTAGAGGATACGCAGTATTTT. Residues: CASRVEDTQYF.

This rearrangement joins TRBV7-9 to TRBJ2-5; the match to TRBD1 covers 8 bases. The V and J ends lost 10 bases and 4 bases, in that order; junction bases with no gene match: 14. The germline V gene has CDR1 SEHNR and CDR2 FQNEAQ (reference sequence). The CDR3 covers 15 residues. The CDR3 DNA follows: TGTGCCACCCTCAACCGGACAGGGAAGTTAGAGACCCAGTACTTC. Its protein product is CATLNRTGKLETQYF.